The present T cell receptor (beta chain) was sequenced within a study of Ad26.COV2.S vaccination and SARS-CoV-2 variants. Study background: The authors gave Ad26.COV2.S intramuscularly, either once or twice 56 days apart.

TCRdb keeps only in-frame clones here, not all; method: immunoSEQ multiplex PCR. The sample includes around 300,000 clones, almost 90% of them seen just once. Treatment meaning: around 19 received Ad26.COV2.S at low or high dose, single or two shots; 5 received placebo; per-sample allocation not given. Repertoires come from day 63 after the first vaccine or placebo injection. An adult donor aged 18-55 years was enrolled in Boston. Germline values: CDR1 SGDLS, CDR2 YYNGEE. V was pared by 0 bases and J by 7 bases, with 8 bases of the junction left unmatched. The CDR3 runs 17 residues. The rearrangement links TRBV9 to TRBJ1-4; TRBD1 matches at 11 bases. Sequenced material: peripheral blood, taken in a trial of Ad26.COV2.S vaccine versus placebo. The receptor's source is a person between 18 and 65 years old who received the Ad26.COV2.S COVID-19 vaccine or a placebo. CDR3 coding DNA: TGTGCCAGCAGCGTAGGCACCCTGGGACAGGGGGGTGAAAAACTGTTTTTT. It codes for CASSVGTLGQGGEKLFF. Drawing the rest from reference TRBV9 and TRBJ1-4, the complete variable domain is DSGVTQTPKHLITATGQRVTLRCSPRSGDLSVYWYQQSLDQGLQFLIQYYNGEERAKGNILERFSAQQFPDLHSELNLSSLELGDSALYFCASSVGTLGQGGEKLFFGSGTQLSVL.